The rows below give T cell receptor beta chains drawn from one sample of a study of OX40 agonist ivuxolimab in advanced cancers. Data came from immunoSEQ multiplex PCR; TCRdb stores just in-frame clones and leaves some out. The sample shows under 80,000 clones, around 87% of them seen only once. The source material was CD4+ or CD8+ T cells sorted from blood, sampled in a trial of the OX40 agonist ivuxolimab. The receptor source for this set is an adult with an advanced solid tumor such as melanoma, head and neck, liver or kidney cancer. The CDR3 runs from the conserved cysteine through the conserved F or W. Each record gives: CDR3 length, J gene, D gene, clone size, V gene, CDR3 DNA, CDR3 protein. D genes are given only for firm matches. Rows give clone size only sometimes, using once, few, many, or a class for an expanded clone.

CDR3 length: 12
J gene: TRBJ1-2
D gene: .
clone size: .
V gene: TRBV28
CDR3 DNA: TGTGCCAGCAGACAAGTCGGCGATGGCTACACCTTC
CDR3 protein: CASRQVGDGYTF

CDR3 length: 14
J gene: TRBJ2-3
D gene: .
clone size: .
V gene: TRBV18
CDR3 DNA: TGTGCCAGCTCACCCCCTCAACTCACAGATACGCAGTATTTT
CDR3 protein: CASSPPQLTDTQYF

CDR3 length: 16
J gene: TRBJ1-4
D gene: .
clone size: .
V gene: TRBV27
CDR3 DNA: TGTGCCAGCAGTTTAAGCGGGGGGCGAACTAATGAAAAACTGTTTTTT
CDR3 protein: CASSLSGGRTNEKLFF

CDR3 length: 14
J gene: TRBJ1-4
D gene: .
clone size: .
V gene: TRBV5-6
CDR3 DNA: TGTGCCAGCAGCTTGGGGACGGAGAATGAAAAACTGTTTTTT
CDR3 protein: CASSLGTENEKLFF

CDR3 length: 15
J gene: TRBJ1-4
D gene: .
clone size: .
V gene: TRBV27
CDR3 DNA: TGTGCCAGCACTCCCCGGGGGAGGCTGGATGAAAAACTGTTTTTT
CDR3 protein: CASTPRGRLDEKLFF

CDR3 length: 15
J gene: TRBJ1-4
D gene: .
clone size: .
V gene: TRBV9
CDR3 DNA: TGTGCCAGCAGCACTAGCCGGGTCCTTAATGAAAAACTGTTTTTT
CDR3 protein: CASSTSRVLNEKLFF

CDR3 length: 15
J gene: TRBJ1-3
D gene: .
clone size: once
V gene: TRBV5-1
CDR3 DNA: TGCGCCAGCAGCCGGGACGGGAGCTCTGGAAACACCATATATTTT
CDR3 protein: CASSRDGSSGNTIYF

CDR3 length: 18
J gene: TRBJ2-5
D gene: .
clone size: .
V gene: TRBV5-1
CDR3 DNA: TGCGCCAGCAGCCCCGGGACATCGCCTATTAGTGGGCGAGAGACCCAGTACTTC
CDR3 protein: CASSPGTSPISGRETQYF

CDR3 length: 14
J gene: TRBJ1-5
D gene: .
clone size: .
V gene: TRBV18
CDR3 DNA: TGTGCCAGCTCACCACTTCAGGGGAATCAGCCCCAGCATTTT
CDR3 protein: CASSPLQGNQPQHF

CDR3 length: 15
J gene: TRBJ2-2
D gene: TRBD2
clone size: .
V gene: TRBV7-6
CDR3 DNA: TGTGCCAGCAGCCTTAGCGGGAGTAGCACCGGGGAGCTGTTTTTT
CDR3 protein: CASSLSGSSTGELFF

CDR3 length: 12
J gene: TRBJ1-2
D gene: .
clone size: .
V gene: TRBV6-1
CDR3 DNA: TGTGCCAGCAAAACAGGAACCTATGGCTACACCTTC
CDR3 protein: CASKTGTYGYTF

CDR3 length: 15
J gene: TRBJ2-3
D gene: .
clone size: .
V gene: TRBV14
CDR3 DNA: TGTGCCAGCAGCCAGAGGCGAAGGGCGAGAGATACGCAGTATTTT
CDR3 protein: CASSQRRRARDTQYF

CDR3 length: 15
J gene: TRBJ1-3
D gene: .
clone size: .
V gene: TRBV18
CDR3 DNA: TGTGCCAGCTCACCAGGACGGCCACCCGGAAACACCATATATTTT
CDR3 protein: CASSPGRPPGNTIYF

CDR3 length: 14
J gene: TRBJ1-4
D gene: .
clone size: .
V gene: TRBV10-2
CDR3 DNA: TGCGCCAGCAGTGATGTGCGGACCGGTGAAAAACTGTTTTTT
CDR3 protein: CASSDVRTGEKLFF

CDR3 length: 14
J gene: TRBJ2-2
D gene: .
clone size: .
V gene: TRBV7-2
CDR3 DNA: TGTGCCAGCAGCCCCAGCGGAAGCACCGGGGAGCTGTTTTTT
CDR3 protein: CASSPSGSTGELFF

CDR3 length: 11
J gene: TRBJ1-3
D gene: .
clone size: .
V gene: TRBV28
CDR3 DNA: TGTGCCAGCATTCGAAGAAACACCATATATTTT
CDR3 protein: CASIRRNTIYF

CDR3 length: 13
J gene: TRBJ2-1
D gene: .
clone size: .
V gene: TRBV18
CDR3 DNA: TGTGCCAGCTCACCCACACTGTACAATGAGCAGTTCTTC
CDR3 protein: CASSPTLYNEQFF

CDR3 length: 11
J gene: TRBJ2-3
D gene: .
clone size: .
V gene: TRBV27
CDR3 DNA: TGTGCCAGCAGGCGTATGGATACGCAGTATTTT
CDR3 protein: CASRRMDTQYF

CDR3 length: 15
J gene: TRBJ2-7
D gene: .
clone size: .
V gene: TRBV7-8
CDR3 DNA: TGTGCCAGCTCTCCGGCGGGGACTTACTCCTACGAGCAGTACTTC
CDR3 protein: CASSPAGTYSYEQYF

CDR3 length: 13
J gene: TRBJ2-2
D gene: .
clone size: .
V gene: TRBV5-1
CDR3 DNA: TGCGCCAGCCGAGTCGGGAAATCCGGGGAGCTGTTTTTT
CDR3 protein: CASRVGKSGELFF

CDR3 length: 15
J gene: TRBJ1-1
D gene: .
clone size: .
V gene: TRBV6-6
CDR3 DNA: TGTGCCAGCAGTTACCTAGGGAGGGAGAACACTGAAGCTTTCTTT
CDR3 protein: CASSYLGRENTEAFF

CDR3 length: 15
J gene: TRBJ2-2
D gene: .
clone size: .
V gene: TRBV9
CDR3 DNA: TGTGCCAGCAGCGTACGGCAGGGACCCGCCGGGGAGCTGTTTTTT
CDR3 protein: CASSVRQGPAGELFF

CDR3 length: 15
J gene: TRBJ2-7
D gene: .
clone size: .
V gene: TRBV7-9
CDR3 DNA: TGTGCCAGCAGCTCCGTCTCCTCCGGGAAAGACGAGCAGTACTTC
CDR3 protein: CASSSVSSGKDEQYF

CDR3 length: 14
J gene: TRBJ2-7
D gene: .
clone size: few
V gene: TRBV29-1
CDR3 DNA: TGCAGCGTCCAAGTCTTGGGACCGCCCTACGAGCAGTACTTC
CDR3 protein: CSVQVLGPPYEQYF

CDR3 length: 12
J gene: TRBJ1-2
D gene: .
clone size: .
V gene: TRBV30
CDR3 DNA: TGTGCCTGGAGTGTACGGCGGGATGGCTACACCTTC
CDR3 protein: CAWSVRRDGYTF

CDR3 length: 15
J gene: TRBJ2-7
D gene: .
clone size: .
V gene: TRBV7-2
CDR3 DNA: TGTGCCAGCAGCTTGTCCGGGACTGGCAGCTACGAGCAGTACTTC
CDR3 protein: CASSLSGTGSYEQYF

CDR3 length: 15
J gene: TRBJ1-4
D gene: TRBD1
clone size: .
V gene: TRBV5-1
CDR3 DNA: TGCGCCAGCAGCGCGTTACAGGGGGGGAATGAAAAACTGTTTTTT
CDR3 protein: CASSALQGGNEKLFF

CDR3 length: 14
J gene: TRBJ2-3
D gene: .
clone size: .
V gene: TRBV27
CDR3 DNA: TGTGCCAGCAGTCCCCTACAGGGATTAGATACGCAGTATTTT
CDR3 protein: CASSPLQGLDTQYF

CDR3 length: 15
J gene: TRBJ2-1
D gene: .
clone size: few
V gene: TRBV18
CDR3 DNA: TGTGCCAGCTCACCAAAGACTGTCACCTACAATGAGCAGTTCTTC
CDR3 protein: CASSPKTVTYNEQFF